This TCR beta chain was sequenced for a study of T cells after yellow fever vaccination (dated by TCRdb to the late 2010s). Regarding the research as a whole: Libraries from fractions with low cell numbers were prepared with the SMART-Seq v4 Ultra Low Input RNA kit. Bulk TCR alpha and beta repertoires were sequenced longitudinally to track T-cell clones before and after primary and booster YFV17D yellow fever vaccination. Two healthy male donors, one aged 18 to 29 and one aged 30 to 40 years, made up the cohort. Blood samples were taken at several timepoints before and after primary and secondary immunization, and bulk PBMC replicates and cell subsets were isolated.

Trimming takes 2 bases from V and 4 bases from J, and the germline ends sit 17 bases apart. In the germline V gene, CDR1 corresponds to SGHRS and CDR2 to YFSETQ. The CDR3 contains 16 residues, cysteine and phenylalanine counted. Only the CDR3 DNA is retained, 48 bases long and in frame from the first base. The label giving this sample's treatment or condition can be read as: live attenuated yellow fever vaccine strain. PBMCs were isolated from peripheral blood using a standard Ficoll-Paque protocol. CD4 and CD8 T-cell fractions were isolated with Dynabeads CD4 and CD8 positive selection kits. RNA was extracted with TriZol from bulk PBMCs, CD4 and CD8 fractions, and dextramer-positive and dextramer-negative fractions. This clonotype has at least ten counts. Its antigen is not yet known. No much larger clone is present one base from it, and per-base qualities are unavailable. On the study overall, not on this receptor specifically: FACS-sorted repertoires could contain abundant contaminating clonotypes from the bulk population, so computational filtering was required. Because only a couple of donors were included in the study, the extent to which the findings can be generalized is limited. Most clones expanded after primary vaccination (around 96% of CD4 and roughly 91% of CD8) were re-detected after the booster, suggesting that broad memory maintenance occurred. A small share of clonotypes occurred in both CD4 and CD8 compartments, likely arising from convergent recombination. The secondary T-cell response was weaker than the primary response but faster, peaking on day 5 instead of day 15.

Synthesis of TCR cDNA relied on 5'RACE template switching, a step that introduced a universal primer site along with unique molecular identifiers. cDNA synthesis was primed from both the TCR alpha and TCR beta constant segments. Library amplification involved two PCR steps, and the second step added sample barcodes and sequencing adapters. Sequencing of the libraries was done on either Illumina HiSeq 2500 (2x100 bp) or NovaSeq (2x150 bp). Per the authors' processing: Demultiplexing of reads and collapsing into UMI consensus sequences were performed with MIGEC, and V(D)J alignment was carried out with MiXCR. Clonotypes responding to the vaccine were identified with edgeR on replicate PBMC samples, with the criteria of FDR below 0.01 and a log2 fold change above 5 up to day 15. Each bulk clonotype received a CD4 or CD8 identity based on whether the sequenced CD4 or CD8 repertoire contained that clonotype at higher abundance. TCRdb itself trimmed the public reads at Q25 with fastp, ran MiXCR and retained productive beta chains. Each CDR3 protein gets just one entry, which takes the most common genes and DNA from the rows behind it. What appears here as the V and J calls and clone size reflects TCRdb's work, not the paper's. For this sample there are around 150,000 distinct CDR3 sequences; almost 7% appear just once. About 2.5% of the sample goes to the ten largest clones.

Recombination joined TRBV5-1 with TRBJ2-3, with the D gene not confidently named. The clonotype was recovered from a man aged 18 to 35 who received the YFV17D yellow fever vaccine. The specimen comprised CD4+ T cells sorted from PBMCs, sampled 5 days after the first yellow fever vaccination. The DNA reads as follows: TGCGCCAGCAGCTTAGGCCTCGGCAACATGGCAGATACGCAGTATTTT. Its protein is CASSLGLGNMADTQYF.